The TCR beta chain described here comes from a study of identical twins. The CDR3 is 15 residues long. V was clipped by 3 bases and J by 4 bases; unmatched bases: 7. Carrying unique molecular identifiers, the cDNA also gained a universal primer site through template switching. TCRdb re-called the 5' RACE reads with MiXCR, one entry per CDR3 protein. Among hundreds of thousands of distinct CDR3 sequences, 15% to 20% were seen once, and the ten largest hold under 15%. The sample also formed part of further work on T cells expressing NK-cell markers. That study adds: From sorted CD3+CD56+NKG2C+, CD3+CD56+NKG2C- and CD3+CD56-NKG2C+ T cells came the TCR beta repertoires.

The sample was PBMCs. The genes are TRBV12-3 or TRBV12-4 and TRBJ2-5; TRBD2 matches 8 bases. This TCR was sampled from a woman between 18 and 30 years old in good health. The CDR3 loop reads CASSFSSGGGETQYF. In nucleotides, the CDR3 is TGTGCCAGCAGTTTCTCATCGGGAGGGGGAGAGACCCAGTACTTC.